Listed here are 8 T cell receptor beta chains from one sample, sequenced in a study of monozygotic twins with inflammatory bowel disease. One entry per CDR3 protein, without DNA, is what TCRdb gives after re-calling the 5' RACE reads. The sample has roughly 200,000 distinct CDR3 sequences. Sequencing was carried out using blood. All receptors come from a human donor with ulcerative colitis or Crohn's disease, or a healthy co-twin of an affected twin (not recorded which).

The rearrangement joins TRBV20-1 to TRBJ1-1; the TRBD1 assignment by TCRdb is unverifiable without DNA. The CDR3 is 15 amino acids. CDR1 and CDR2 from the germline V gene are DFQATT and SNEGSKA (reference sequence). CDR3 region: CSASGGSLPNTEAFF.

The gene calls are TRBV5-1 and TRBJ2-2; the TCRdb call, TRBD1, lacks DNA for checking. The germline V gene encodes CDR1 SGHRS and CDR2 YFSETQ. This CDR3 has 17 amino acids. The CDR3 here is CASSLIVGGASTGELFF.

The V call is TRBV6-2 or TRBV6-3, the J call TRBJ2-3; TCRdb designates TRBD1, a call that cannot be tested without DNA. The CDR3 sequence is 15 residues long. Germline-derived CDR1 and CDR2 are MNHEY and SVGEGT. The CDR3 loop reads CASTGTAPLSDTQYF.

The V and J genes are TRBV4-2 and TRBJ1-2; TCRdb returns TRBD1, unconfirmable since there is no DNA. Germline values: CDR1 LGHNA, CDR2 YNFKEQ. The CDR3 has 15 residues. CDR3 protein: CASSPGTGANYGYTF.

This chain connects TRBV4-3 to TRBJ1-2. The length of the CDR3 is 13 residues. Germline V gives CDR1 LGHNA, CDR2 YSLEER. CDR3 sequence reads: CASSQGLDYGYTF.

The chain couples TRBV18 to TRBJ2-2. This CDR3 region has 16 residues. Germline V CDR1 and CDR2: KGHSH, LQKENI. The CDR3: CASSPPMNWNTGELFF.

The CDR3 loop is CASLWGSTGELFF. This chain links TRBV3-1 with TRBJ2-2; the TRBD1 assignment by TCRdb is unverifiable without DNA. Germline V lookup: CDR1 LGHDT, CDR2 YNNKEL (reference sequence). The CDR3 is 13 amino acids.

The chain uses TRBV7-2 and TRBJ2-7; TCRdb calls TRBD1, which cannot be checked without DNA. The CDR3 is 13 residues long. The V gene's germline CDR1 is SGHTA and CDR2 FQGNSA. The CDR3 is CASSLANAGVQYF.